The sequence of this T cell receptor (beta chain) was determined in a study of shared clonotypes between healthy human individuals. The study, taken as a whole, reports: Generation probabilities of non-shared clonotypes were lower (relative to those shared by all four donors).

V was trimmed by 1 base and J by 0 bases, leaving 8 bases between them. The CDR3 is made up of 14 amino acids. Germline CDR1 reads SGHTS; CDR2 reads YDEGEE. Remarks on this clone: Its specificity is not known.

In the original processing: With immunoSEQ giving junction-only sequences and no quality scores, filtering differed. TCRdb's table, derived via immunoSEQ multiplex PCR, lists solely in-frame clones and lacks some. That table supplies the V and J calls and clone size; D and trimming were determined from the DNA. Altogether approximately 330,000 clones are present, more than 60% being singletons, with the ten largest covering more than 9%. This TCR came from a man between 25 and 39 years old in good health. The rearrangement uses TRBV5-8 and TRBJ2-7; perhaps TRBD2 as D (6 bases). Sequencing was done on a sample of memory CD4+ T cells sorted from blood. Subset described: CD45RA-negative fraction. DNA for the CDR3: TGTGCCAGCAGCTTGATGACTAGCTCCTACGAGCAGTACTTC. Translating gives CASSLMTSSYEQYF.